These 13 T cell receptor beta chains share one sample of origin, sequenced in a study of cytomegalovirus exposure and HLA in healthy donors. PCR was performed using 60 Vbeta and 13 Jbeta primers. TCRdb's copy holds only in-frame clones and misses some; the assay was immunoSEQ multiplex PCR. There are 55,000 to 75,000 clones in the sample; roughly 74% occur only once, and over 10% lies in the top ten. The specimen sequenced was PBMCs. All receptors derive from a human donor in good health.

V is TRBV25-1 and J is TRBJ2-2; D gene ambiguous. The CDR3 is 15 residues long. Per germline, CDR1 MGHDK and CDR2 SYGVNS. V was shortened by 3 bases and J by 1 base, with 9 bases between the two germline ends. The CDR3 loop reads CASSDQPGNTGELFF. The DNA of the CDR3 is TGTGCCAGCAGTGACCAGCCAGGGAACACCGGGGAGCTGTTTTTT.

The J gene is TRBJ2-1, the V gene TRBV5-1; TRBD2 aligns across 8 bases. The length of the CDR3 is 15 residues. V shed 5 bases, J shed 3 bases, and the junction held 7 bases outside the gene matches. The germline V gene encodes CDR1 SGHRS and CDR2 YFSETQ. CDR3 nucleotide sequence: TGCGCCAGCAGTTCGCGGGAGGACTACTACAATGAGCAGTTCTTC. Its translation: CASSSREDYYNEQFF. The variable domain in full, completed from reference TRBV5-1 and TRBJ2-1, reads KAGVTQTPRYLIKTRGQQVTLSCSPISGHRSVSWYQQTPGQGLQFLFEYFSETQRNKGNFPGRFSGRQFSNSRSEMNVSTLELGDSALYLCASSSREDYYNEQFFGPGTRLTVL.

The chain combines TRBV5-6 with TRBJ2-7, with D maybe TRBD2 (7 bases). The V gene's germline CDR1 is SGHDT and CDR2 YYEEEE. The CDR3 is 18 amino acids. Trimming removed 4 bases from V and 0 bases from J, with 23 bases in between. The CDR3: CASSGGRGTLFLSYEQYF. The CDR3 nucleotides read TGTGCCAGCAGCGGGGGGAGGGGGACCCTCTTTCTCTCCTACGAGCAGTACTTC.

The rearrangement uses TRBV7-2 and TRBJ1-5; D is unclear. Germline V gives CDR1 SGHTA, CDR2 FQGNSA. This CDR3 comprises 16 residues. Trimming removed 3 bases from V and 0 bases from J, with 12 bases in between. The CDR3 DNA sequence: TGTGCCAGCAGCTTGTTAGCTGCAGTTAGCAATCAGCCCCAGCATTTT. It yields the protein CASSLLAAVSNQPQHF.

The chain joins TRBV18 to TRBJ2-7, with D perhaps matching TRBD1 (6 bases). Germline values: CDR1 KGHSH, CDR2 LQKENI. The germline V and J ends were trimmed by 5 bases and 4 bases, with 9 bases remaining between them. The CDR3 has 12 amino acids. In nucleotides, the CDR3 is TGTGCCAGCTCAGCCAGGGGTTACGAGCAGTACTTC. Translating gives CASSARGYEQYF.

In DNA, the CDR3 is TGTGCCAGCAGTGAATGGTACGAGGCGGGCTACACCTTC. It is translated as CASSEWYEAGYTF. The V gene is TRBV2, the J gene TRBJ1-2; D is uncertain. Germline CDR1 and CDR2: SNHLY and FYNNEI. V was pared by 2 bases and J by 8 bases, with 12 bases between. CDR3 length: 13 residues.

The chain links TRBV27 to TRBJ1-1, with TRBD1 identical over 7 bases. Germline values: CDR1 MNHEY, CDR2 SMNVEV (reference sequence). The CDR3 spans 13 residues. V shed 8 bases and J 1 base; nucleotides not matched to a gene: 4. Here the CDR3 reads CASRGQQNTEAFF. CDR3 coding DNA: TGTGCCAGCCGGGGACAGCAGAACACTGAAGCTTTCTTT.

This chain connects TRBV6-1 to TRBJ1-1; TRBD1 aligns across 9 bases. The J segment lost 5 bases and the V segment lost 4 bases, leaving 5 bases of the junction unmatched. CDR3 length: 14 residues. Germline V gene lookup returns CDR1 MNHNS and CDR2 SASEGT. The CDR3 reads CASSGRQGGTEAFF. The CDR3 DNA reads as TGTGCCAGCAGTGGCCGACAGGGGGGGACTGAAGCTTTCTTT.

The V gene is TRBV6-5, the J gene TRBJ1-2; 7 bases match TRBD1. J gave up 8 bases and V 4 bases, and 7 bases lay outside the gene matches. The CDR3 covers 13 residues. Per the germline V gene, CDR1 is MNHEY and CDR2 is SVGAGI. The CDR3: CASSSSRGHGYTF. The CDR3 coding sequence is TGTGCCAGCAGTTCCTCGAGGGGGCACGGCTACACCTTC.

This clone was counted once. This CDR3 reads CASSPPRGGSYNEQFF. CDR3 nucleotide sequence: TGTGCCAGCAGCCCCCCTCGCGGAGGCTCCTACAATGAGCAGTTCTTC. This chain uses TRBV4-2 with TRBJ2-1; the D gene is possibly TRBD2 (5 bases). Germline-derived CDR1 and CDR2 are LGHNA and YNFKEQ. Trimming shortened V by 4 bases and J by 0 bases, and 13 bases separated the two germline ends. The CDR3 consists of 16 residues.

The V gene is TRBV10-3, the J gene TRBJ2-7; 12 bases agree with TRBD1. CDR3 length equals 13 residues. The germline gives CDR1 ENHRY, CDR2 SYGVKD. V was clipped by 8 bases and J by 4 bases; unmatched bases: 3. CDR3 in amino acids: CAIRDRGLYEQYF. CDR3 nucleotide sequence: TGTGCCATCCGGGACAGGGGGCTTTACGAGCAGTACTTC.

Here the CDR3 reads CASSLGAGETQYF. CDR3 DNA sequence: TGCGCCAGCAGCTTGGGGGCGGGGGAGACCCAGTACTTC. V gene TRBV5-1 combines with J gene TRBJ2-5; D possibly corresponds to TRBD2 (6 bases). Trimming took off 0 bases at V and 5 bases at J, with 8 bases between the two ends. The CDR3 is 13 residues long. Germline V CDR1 and CDR2: SGHRS, YFSETQ.

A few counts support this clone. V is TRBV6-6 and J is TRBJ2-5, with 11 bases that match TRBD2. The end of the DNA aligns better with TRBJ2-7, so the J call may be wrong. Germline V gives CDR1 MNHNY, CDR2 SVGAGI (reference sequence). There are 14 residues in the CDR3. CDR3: CASSLTSGKGEQYF. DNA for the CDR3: TGTGCCAGCAGTCTGACTAGCGGGAAGGGCGAGCAGTACTTC.